This T cell receptor beta chain is drawn from a study of identical twins (dated by TCRdb to about 2016). In terms of the full investigation: To test whether fetal clonotypes persist, this study deep-sequenced TCR alpha and beta repertoires from monozygotic twins, from unrelated adults of various ages, and from cord blood. To rule out contamination, the twin experiments were replicated at different times with different library preparation protocols. Findings and caveats that apply to the study as a whole: Invariant T cells such as MAIT and iNKT could partly confound zero-insertion analyses, although diverse VJ usage argued against such confounding for most clonotypes. The excess sharing between twins in beta out-of-frame sequences was weaker because fewer shared sequences reduced the signal-to-noise ratio. Out-of-frame TCR alpha sequences shared between twins showed an excess of low generation-probability sequences compared with coincidental sharing between unrelated individuals. In monozygotic twins, out-of-frame TCR alpha sharing was systematically underestimated by recombination models, although the models agreed with sharing between unrelated individuals. Because the same donors could not be followed over many years, the conclusions depended on cross-sectional statistical analysis. Fewer insertions were carried by abundant cord blood beta clonotypes; a weaker similar trend was observed in young adult naive repertoires, while no such trend was observed in memory repertoires.

The CDR3 sequence holds 15 residues, the cysteine and phenylalanine included. Only CDR3 DNA is held: 45 bases, read in frame from base 1. Via the germline V gene, CDR1 is SGHRS and CDR2 YFSETQ. The germline V end is reduced by 3 bases and the J end by 2 bases; junction bases left unmatched: 6. Every donor was a healthy Caucasian. Three pairs of female monozygotic twins, all aged about 18 to 30 years, were included in the twin cohort. Positive isolation kits from Invitrogen were used to isolate CD4+ and CD8+ T cell populations. The library was prepared using 5' RACE. Data came from an Illumina HiSeq 2000. A universal primer binding site was added through template switching, and the final cDNA carried a unique molecular identifier so that TCR cDNA molecules could be counted accurately. First-strand cDNA for TCR alpha and beta chains was synthesized from specific primers in the conserved constant-segment region. Each cDNA library was double barcoded, with a SMART-Mk sample barcode plus Illumina barcodes, to control for contamination. TruSeq adapter sequences and Illumina sample barcodes were added in two successive PCR steps. Sequencing of the TCR alpha and beta cDNA libraries was done on the Illumina HiSeq platform using custom primers. From the authors' description of their analysis: MiGEC was used to process raw reads and extract unique molecular identifiers, and MiXCR was used to find CDR3 positions. Recombination models were inferred per individual with the repgenHMM and IGoR tools using an EM algorithm. Shared clonotype analysis was performed with the tcR package in R, normalizing sharing by the product of cloneset sizes. To study raw recombination free of thymic and clonal selection effects, out-of-frame nonproductive sequences were analyzed. Clones were called with MiXCR by TCRdb after fastp trimmed the public reads at Q25, and only in-frame beta chains were retained. Every CDR3 protein is listed once, alongside the most common genes and DNA of its rows. These V and J calls rely on TCRdb rather than the paper's analysis. A total of roughly 500,000 distinct CDR3 sequences appear in this sample, roughly 21% of them only once. The ten largest account for approximately 0.95% of the sample.

As for this clonotype: Its antigen target is currently unknown. Per-base quality was not reported, and no clone a single base away is much larger than it.

This sample was shared with a second study, whose subject was T cells expressing NK-cell markers. As the second study states: Seven to nine donors provided sorted CD3+CD56+NKG2C+, CD3+CD56+NKG2C- and CD3+CD56-NKG2C+ T-cell subsets, whose TCR beta-chain repertoires were profiled. Among the eight sequenced donors, seven were HCMV-seropositive and one was HCMV-seronegative. To restrict sorting to alphabetaTCR-expressing T cells, an anti-gammadeltaTCR antibody was added in several experiments. For 6 or 7 donors, the dominant CD3+CD56+NKG2C+ clonotypes were among the top 10 CD8+ clonotypes and accounted for 1.0-7.0% of CD8+ T cells. Those dominant clonotypes were again the most abundant among CD3+CD56-NKG2C+ cells in a few donors, at about 25-60.1%. Whether the expanded NKG2C-expressing T cell clones were specific for HCMV antigens remained unclear. The study sequenced eight donors, all healthy volunteers chosen at random: three men and five women. HCMV-specific IgG was detected in serum with a commercial ELISA kit to determine HCMV serostatus. MIGEC was used to demultiplex reads and group the reads by UMI, and MiTCR was used to assemble and quantify clonotypes. To exclude erroneous sequences, any TCR cDNA sequence not supported by at least two reads was discarded. Downstream repertoire analysis used the tcR package, and clonotypes were matched across fractions by CDR3 nucleotide sequence plus V segment. VDJmatch was used to annotate antigen specificity against VDJdb, with one amino acid substitution allowed in CDR3.

This receptor was obtained from a woman between 18 and 30 years old in good health. Sequencing input: CD4+ T cells sorted from blood. The rearrangement joined TRBV5-1 to TRBJ2-7, with TRBD1 matching 9 junction bases. The CDR3 here reads CASSSSGTGTYEQYF. The DNA reads TGCGCCAGCAGCTCCTCCGGGACAGGGACCTACGAGCAGTACTTC.